The entry below gives a single T cell receptor (beta chain) sequence along with its context. Its recognized antigen is unknown. Base qualities are missing; no much larger clone stands one base away. The data derive from a study of CD8 T cells in ankylosing spondylitis (dated 2017 in TCRdb). Regarding the research as a whole: T cell receptor beta repertoires were profiled in healthy donors and ankylosing spondylitis patients so that disease-linked TCR variants could be found. The whole study cohort included over 85 healthy donors and under 30 ankylosing spondylitis patients. Peripheral blood samples were taken, and synovial fluid was additionally collected from ankylosing spondylitis patients. Here is what the overall study found, with its caveats: In peripheral blood, the disease-linked clones were found at relatively low frequencies and had a CD8+ phenotype. The disease-linked clones were reported as significantly enriched in matched synovial fluid samples from ankylosing spondylitis patients. A TCR beta motif made up of fewer than 10 highly homologous amino acid variants appeared to be characteristic of blood from ankylosing spondylitis patients. Some motif variants were previously reported in synovial fluid and blood of reactive arthritis patients, suggesting common disease-initiation mechanisms.

Measured from the cysteine to the phenylalanine, the CDR3 is 15 residues long. The entry retains the CDR3 DNA only, 45 bases that are in frame from base 1. Here V drops 10 bases and J drops 2 bases, and the junction holds 4 bases not matched to any gene. From the germline V gene, CDR1 is ENHRY and CDR2 is SYGVKD. Reads for this sample came from an Illumina HiSeq 2500. Quantitative 5'-RACE with molecular barcodes was the method used to prepare the TCR beta libraries. From the authors' description of their analysis: A new computational method based on a probabilistic model of VDJ rearrangement was used to identify disease-linked TCR variants. TCRdb passed the public sequencing reads through fastp at Q25 and MiXCR, retaining productive beta sequences. When rows share a CDR3 protein, they turn into one entry using the most common DNA and genes. What appears here as the V and J calls and clone size reflects TCRdb's work, not the paper's. For this sample there are 750,000 to 850,000 distinct CDR3 sequences; about an eighth appear just once. The top ten hold just over 0.5% of the sample.

Sequencing was performed on blood, either unsorted or a sorted T cell fraction (not recorded which). The TCR was taken from a male donor with ankylosing spondylitis. The chain uses TRBV10-3 and TRBJ2-1; TRBD2 fits 14 bases in the junction. CDR3 reads: CATLGLAGAYNEQFF. The DNA sequence is as follows: TGTGCCACTCTGGGACTAGCGGGGGCCTACAATGAGCAGTTCTTC.